The entry below gives a single T cell receptor (beta chain) sequence along with its context. In germline, CDR1 is SGHAT, CDR2 FQNNGV. Trimming took 5 bases from V and 2 from J; bases not matched to a gene: 9. The CDR3 totals 15 residues. Here immunoSEQ multiplex PCR was the method, and the copy in TCRdb shows in-frame clones only, minus some. The table shows over 30,000 clones, with roughly 89% occurring only once. This entry is derived from a study of T cell changes during pregnancy in multiple sclerosis. This sequence joins TRBV11-2 and TRBJ2-7, with 7 bases fitting TRBD1. Specimen: CD4+ T cells from peripheral blood mononuclear cells, collected in the second trimester of pregnancy. This sequence originates from a female donor in good health, enrolled as a control in a pregnancy study. Here the CDR3 reads CASSPRTGRPYEQYF. CDR3 nucleotides: TGTGCCAGCAGCCCCCGGACAGGTCGCCCCTACGAGCAGTACTTC.